The next 30 T cell receptor beta chains were all read from a single sample in a study of tumor-infiltrating lymphocytes in primary liver carcinoma. Both RNA and DNA were isolated together from around 20-30 mg of bulk tissue that had not been sorted. The researchers produced TCR beta cDNA from approximately 0.45 ug total RNA with a constant-region primer. Three nested multiplex PCR rounds, a slightly modified ARM-PCR method, built the TCR beta libraries. Rounds one and two of PCR, each of 9 to 11 cycles, were primed with TRBV1-TRBV30 forward primers and a C-beta reverse primer. In TCRdb, the multiplex PCR reads were re-called with MiXCR into one record per CDR3 protein. The data show about 200,000 distinct CDR3 sequences, over 80% seen once. Sequenced material: tumor tissue from primary liver carcinoma. All receptors derive from a man aged 40-55 years with primary liver carcinoma and hepatitis B virus infection.

Turning to this clonotype: A junction end diverges from the germline sequence, so it may reflect a read error. The V gene is TRBV6-6, the J gene TRBJ2-4; D call uncertain. CDR1 and CDR2 (germline): MNHNY, SVGAGI (reference sequence). This CDR3 is built from 17 residues. The CDR3 DNA reads TGTGCCAGCAGTTACTCGACGTCACGGATCGCCAAAAAGATTCAATACTTC. Protein sequence: CASSYSTSRIAKKIQYF.

In the case of this clonotype: The junction shows a germline mismatch at one end, possibly a read error. This chain uses TRBV5-5 with TRBJ1-1; tentatively, D is TRBD1 (5 bases). The length of the CDR3 is 15 residues. CDR1 is SGHKS and CDR2 is YYEKEE in the germline V gene (reference sequence). CDR3 DNA: TGTGCTAGCAGCCATGGGGGTGAGCGGAACACTGAAGCTTTCTTT. Translated, it gives CASSHGGERNTEAFF.

In regard to this clonotype: At one of its ends the junction is not consistent with the germline gene, which may arise from a read error. The J gene is TRBJ1-5, the V gene TRBV11-3, with D tentatively TRBD1 or TRBD2 (5 bases each). Near its end, the DNA agrees better with TRBJ2-3, so the J call may be wrong. Looked up from germline, CDR1 is SGHNT and CDR2 is YENEEA. The CDR3 sequence is 15 residues long. The CDR3 protein is CASRLDLGVAPPQYF. The CDR3 DNA sequence: TGTGCCAGCAGGTTAGATCTGGGGGTGGCTCCGCCCCAGTATTTT.

The chain carries TRBV29-1 and TRBJ2-1; the D gene is possibly TRBD2 (6 bases). The germline V and J ends were trimmed by 7 bases and 0 bases, with 19 bases remaining between them. The CDR3 is made up of 16 amino acids. Looked up from germline, CDR1 is SQVTM and CDR2 is ANQGSEA. The CDR3 nucleotides are TGCAGCGCCAATCCAATAGCGGCCTACTCCTACAATGAGCAGTTCTTC. It yields the protein CSANPIAAYSYNEQFF.

V gene TRBV12-3 or TRBV12-4 combines with J gene TRBJ2-5; D not resolved. CDR3 length: 16 residues. V was shortened by 4 bases and J by 1 base, with 16 bases between the two germline ends. The chain's CDR3 is CASSSPVQRVQETQYF. The CDR3 nucleotides read TGTGCCAGCAGTTCTCCGGTGCAACGAGTCCAAGAGACCCAGTACTTC.

The chain employs TRBV4-2 and TRBJ1-1; D uncertain. V shed 9 bases and J shed 3 bases, with 23 bases lying between them. The germline V gene encodes CDR1 LGHNA and CDR2 YNFKEQ. The CDR3 has 16 residues. CDR3 amino acids: CASRIFAQDGDTEAFF. CDR3 in DNA: TGTGCCAGTAGGATATTTGCCCAAGACGGGGACACTGAAGCTTTCTTT.

With regard to this clonotype: Germline is not matched at one junction end, which may reflect a read error. The chain recombines TRBV6-5 with TRBJ2-3, with TRBD2 matching over 12 bases. There are 15 residues in the CDR3. Per the germline V gene, CDR1 is MNHEY and CDR2 is SVGAGI. The CDR3 sequence is CAGNPGLAGTNTRYF. In nucleotides, the CDR3 is TGTGCCGGCAACCCAGGACTAGCGGGAACAAATACGCGGTATTTT.

In regard to this clonotype: This sequence may be a read error, since a much larger clone differs from it by one base. The chain is built from TRBV5-1 and TRBJ2-1; 7 bases line up with TRBD2. J lost 6 bases, V lost 3 bases, and 3 bases had no gene match. This CDR3 has 13 amino acids. Germline assignment: CDR1 SGHRS and CDR2 YFSETQ. This CDR3 is CASSSSGINEQFF. The CDR3 region has the DNA TGCGCCAGCAGCTCGAGCGGGATCAATGAGCAGTTCTTC.

This chain joins TRBV13 and TRBJ2-5; D is undetermined. Germline CDR1 and CDR2: PRHDT and FYEKMQ (reference sequence). The CDR3 length is 15 residues. Trimming pared 5 bases from V and 4 bases from J, leaving 17 bases between. CDR3 sequence (DNA): TGTGCCAGCAGCCCCCGGCCCGCGACTCGAGAGACCCAGTACTTC. Residues: CASSPRPATRETQYF.

To note about this clonotype: One end of the junction varies from germline; a read error may be responsible. The chain couples TRBV29-1 to TRBJ1-1; D call uncertain. Per germline, CDR1 SQVTM and CDR2 ANQGSEA. This CDR3 is 15 amino acids long. The CDR3 here is CSVGGGWGINTEALF. As DNA, the CDR3 is TGCAGCGTTGGAGGAGGGTGGGGTATAAACACTGAAGCTCTCTTT.

The chain joins TRBV6-6 to TRBJ2-2; D uncertain. V was pared by 10 bases and J by 5 bases, with 17 bases between. This CDR3 has 14 residues. Germline CDR1 reads MNHNY; CDR2 reads SVGAGI (reference sequence). In nucleotides, the CDR3 is TGTGCCATCTCCGCCGCCCGACGGACCGGGGAGCTGTTTTTT. Translation: CAISAARRTGELFF.

Of note for this clonotype: Given a much more abundant clone one base away, this may be a read error. This CDR3 reads CASISASYNSSLHF. CDR3 coding DNA: TGTGCCAGCATTTCGGCCAGCTATAATTCATCCCTCCACTTT. The rearrangement uses TRBV28 and TRBJ1-6; D gene unclear. CDR3 length: 14 amino acids. CDR1 and CDR2 (germline): MDHEN, SYDVKM.

The gene calls are TRBV14 and TRBJ2-1, with a weak D call TRBD1 (6 bases). From germline, CDR1 is SGHDN and CDR2 FVKESK. The CDR3 totals 16 residues. Trimming took off 4 bases at V and 7 bases at J, with 20 bases between the two ends. The CDR3 nucleotides are TGTGCCAGCAGCCTTAGGACAGTGTTGGGGTATAATGAGCAGTTCTTC. Encoded protein: CASSLRTVLGYNEQFF. The full variable domain, rest sourced from reference TRBV14 and TRBJ2-1, is EAGVTQFPSHSVIEKGQTVTLRCDPISGHDNLYWYRRVMGKEIKFLLHFVKESKQDESGMPNNRFLAERTGGTYSTLKVQPAELEDSGVYFCASSLRTVLGYNEQFFGPGTRLTVL.

The chain couples TRBV19 to TRBJ2-1; no reliable D call. The germline CDR1 and CDR2 sequences are LNHDA and SQIVND (reference sequence). V gave up 2 bases and J gave up 14 bases, with 16 bases separating them. This CDR3 comprises 13 residues. This CDR3 reads CASSIRVYAPEFF. The CDR3 DNA reads TGTGCCAGTAGTATAAGAGTGTACGCCCCGGAGTTCTTC. The whole variable domain, filled in from reference TRBV19 and TRBJ2-1, reads DGGITQSPKYLFRKEGQNVTLSCEQNLNHDAMYWYRQDPGQGLRLIYYSQIVNDFQKGDIAEGYSVSREKKESFPLTVTSAQKNPTAFYLCASSIRVYAPEFFGPGTRLTVL.

On this clonotype: Mismatch with germline at one junction end may stem from a read error. The chain recombines TRBV7-9 with TRBJ1-3; D call uncertain. Germline loops: CDR1 SEHNR, CDR2 FQNEAQ (reference sequence). CDR3 size: 16 residues. CDR3: CASSPPSGVSGNTIHF. As DNA, the CDR3 is TGTGCCAGCAGCCCACCCTCCGGAGTGAGTGGAAACACCATACATTTT.

This chain links TRBV5-4 with TRBJ2-3, with 7 bases matching TRBD2. V trimming: 0 bases; J trimming: 2 bases; junction bases outside the gene matches: 6. This CDR3 comprises 16 residues. Germline V gene data show CDR1 as SGHNT and CDR2 as YYREEE (reference sequence). Written as DNA, the CDR3 is TGTGCCAGCAGCTTGGAAAGTAGCGGGCTCACAGATACGCAGTATTTT. Protein product: CASSLESSGLTDTQYF.

The rearrangement joins TRBV4-3 to TRBJ2-5; 11 nucleotides line up with TRBD1. The CDR3 covers 16 residues. The germline gives CDR1 LGHNA, CDR2 YSLEER. J gave up 1 base and V 5 bases, and 6 bases lay outside the gene matches. The CDR3 DNA sequence: TGCGCCAGCAGCGAGGACGGGACAGGGGGCCAAGAGACCCAGTACTTC. Protein: CASSEDGTGGQETQYF.

About this clonotype itself: Here the CDR3 omits its conserved ending phenylalanine or tryptophan, so a read error is the likely source. The DNA is left out, because the CDR3 cannot be placed on it with certainty; the CDR3 is given as TCRdb lists it. The V gene is TRBV25-1, the J gene TRBJ2-5. Germline V CDR1 and CDR2: MGHDK, SYGVNS. Termini included, the CDR3 measures 12 amino acids. CDR3 sequence reads: CASSLNSETHYL.

The V call is TRBV11-2, the J call TRBJ2-1; 9 bases line up with TRBD2. The V gene's germline CDR1 is SGHAT and CDR2 FQNNGV. The CDR3 consists of 16 residues. Germline trimming cut 5 bases from V and 8 bases from J; bases unmatched to any gene: 13. CDR3 amino acids: CASSPLVAGVIDEQFF. CDR3 coding DNA: TGTGCCAGCAGCCCGTTAGTAGCGGGAGTCATCGATGAGCAGTTCTTC.

V is TRBV11-3 and J is TRBJ1-1; D gene ambiguous. The CDR3 has 15 amino acids. Germline lookup yields CDR1 SGHNT and CDR2 YENEEA. The V end was cut by 5 bases, the J end by 5 bases, with 18 bases between. DNA of the CDR3: TGTGCCAGCAGCCCAGGATACGCTCGGGGTACTGAAGCTTTCTTT. Residues: CASSPGYARGTEAFF.

As concerns this clonotype: One end of the junction varies from germline; a read error may be responsible. V is TRBV6-2 or TRBV6-3 and J is TRBJ2-7, with D hard to call. The CDR3 loop spans 13 amino acids. Germline CDR1 and CDR2: MNHEY and SVGEGT. The CDR3 loop reads CVSSPDWVYEQYF. The CDR3 DNA reads as TGTGTCAGCAGCCCCGACTGGGTCTACGAGCAGTATTTC.

This clonotype was picked up many times. The chain recombines TRBV4-2 with TRBJ1-2, with a tentative D call TRBD1 (6 bases). The V and J ends lost 0 bases and 3 bases respectively, with 20 bases between them. Germline CDR1 reads LGHNA; CDR2 reads YNFKEQ. The CDR3 extends over 18 amino acids. The CDR3 DNA is TGTGCCAGCAGCCAAGAACCACAGGGAAGGGGTCTGGACTATGGCTACACCTTC. It encodes CASSQEPQGRGLDYGYTF.

With respect to this clonotype: An end of the junction does not agree with germline; a read error may underlie this. The gene calls are TRBV4-3 and TRBJ2-3, with 9 nucleotides matching TRBD1. The CDR3 spans 15 residues. Germline CDR1 LGHNA, CDR2 YSLEER. CDR3 loop: CVSRRRQGGTDTQYF. DNA for the CDR3: TGCGTCAGCCGCCGCCGACAGGGGGGGACTGATACGCAGTATTTT.

Concerning this clonotype: Because the CDR3 is missing its conserved closing phenylalanine or tryptophan, this is likely a read error. The chain combines TRBV11-3 with TRBJ2-1; D is ambiguous. Germline assignment: CDR1 SGHNT and CDR2 YENEEA. The CDR3 length is 14 residues. CDR3 sequence (DNA): TGTGCCAGCTGCTTAGGCGTCCCGAACAATGAGCAGTTCATC. It codes for CASCLGVPNNEQFI.

V is TRBV5-4 and J is TRBJ2-5, with D possibly TRBD1 on 6 matching bases. The germline V and J ends were trimmed by 4 bases and 5 bases, with 15 bases remaining between them. Germline V lookup: CDR1 SGHNT, CDR2 YYREEE (reference sequence). The CDR3 extends over 14 amino acids. As DNA, the CDR3 is TGTGCCAGCAGCGTAGCAGGAACAGGGGAGACCCAGTACTTC. Protein sequence: CASSVAGTGETQYF. The full variable domain, with the rest looked up from reference TRBV5-4 and TRBJ2-5, is ETGVTQSPTHLIKTRGQQVTLRCSSQSGHNTVSWYQQALGQGPQFIFQYYREEENGRGNFPPRFSGLQFPNYSSELNVNALELDDSALYLCASSVAGTGETQYFGPGTRLLVL.

This clonotype was counted a single time. The rearrangement joins TRBV29-1 to TRBJ2-3; TRBD1 is a possible D gene (5 bases). This CDR3 contains 13 residues. The V end lost 8 bases, the J end lost 5 bases, and 17 bases lay between the germline ends. Germline CDR1 reads SQVTM; CDR2 reads ANQGSEA. The chain's CDR3 is CSIASLQGDTQYF. The CDR3 DNA reads as TGCAGCATTGCAAGTCTTCAGGGAGATACGCAGTATTTT.

The sample holds one count of this clonotype. A clone one base away is much larger, so this may be a read error. The chain has TRBV21-1 and TRBJ2-5. TRBV21-1 constitutes a pseudogene. This CDR3 contains 14 residues. The CDR3 spells CARSKVVQAVTQYF. In DNA form, the CDR3 reads TGTGCCCGCAGCAAAGTCGTCCAGGCTGTGACCCAGTACTTC.

V and J are TRBV6-6 and TRBJ2-6; D remains unclear. V was cut by 2 bases and J by 5 bases, with 13 bases left in between. This CDR3 contains 16 residues. Germline-derived CDR1 and CDR2 are MNHNY and SVGAGI (reference sequence). DNA of the CDR3: TGTGCCAGCAGTTACCCCTCAGGATCTCGGGCCAACGTCCTGACTTTC. The encoded protein is CASSYPSGSRANVLTF.

The V and J genes are TRBV29-1 and TRBJ1-4; no clear D gene. The CDR3 covers 13 residues. Germline V gene sequence: CDR1 SQVTM, CDR2 ANQGSEA. The CDR3 DNA follows: TGCCACGTCGACGGAGGGATGGGTGAAAAACTGTTTTTT. Amino acids: CHVDGGMGEKLFF.

Regarding this clonotype: A read error may account for a junction end that differs from germline. The chain employs TRBV6-1 and TRBJ2-5, with D maybe TRBD1 (6 bases). The CDR3 extends over 18 amino acids. CDR1 is MNHNS, CDR2 SASEGT, per germline. CDR3 sequence: CASCENLMGAAVGETQYF. For the CDR3, the DNA is TGTGCCAGCTGTGAAAATTTAATGGGGGCGGCCGTAGGAGAGACCCAGTACTTC.